These 26 T cell receptor beta chains were all obtained from the same sample, sequenced in a study of T cells in Graves' hyperthyroidism and ophthalmopathy. Researchers amplified the TCR beta CDR3 regions from RNA transcripts. Primed by the HTBI set, a first-round RT-PCR was run on the TCR CDR3. TCRdb reanalysed the multiplex PCR reads using MiXCR and keeps one entry per CDR3 protein. Of about 590,000 distinct CDR3 sequences detected, 14% appear once; the ten largest clones hold around 7%. Sequenced material: blood. The origin of the receptors is a woman between 18 and 29 years old with Graves' ophthalmopathy.

This clonotype was seen a handful of times. The chain employs TRBV7-9 and TRBJ2-7, with D hard to call. The CDR3 is made up of 14 amino acids. Trimming took off 5 bases at V and 3 bases at J, with 14 bases between the two ends. Per the germline V gene, CDR1 is SEHNR and CDR2 is FQNEAQ (reference sequence). The CDR3 DNA reads as TGTGCCAGCAGCCCCAGCCCCCTTTACTACGAGCAGTACTTC. Encoded protein: CASSPSPLYYEQYF.

Worth noting for this clonotype: This could be a read error, since a much larger clone is one nucleotide away. The J gene is TRBJ2-7, the V gene TRBV3-1; 9 nucleotides agree with TRBD1. Germline-derived CDR1 and CDR2 are LGHDT and YNNKEL (reference sequence). J was trimmed by 0 bases and V by 4 bases; bases with no gene match: 4. The CDR3 contains 15 residues. The DNA for the CDR3 is TGTGCCAGCAGCCGAAGGACAGGGGCCTCCTACGAGCAGTACTTC. Its protein product is CASSRRTGASYEQYF.

Ten or more counts support this clonotype. The chain couples TRBV27 to TRBJ2-1; 11 positions agree with TRBD2. Germline-derived CDR1 and CDR2 are MNHEY and SMNVEV (reference sequence). Unmatched junction bases numbered 7, after V lost 1 base and J lost 8 bases. The CDR3 contains 16 residues. The CDR3 is CASSLLAGGPGDEQFF. CDR3 coding DNA: TGTGCCAGCAGTTTATTAGCGGGAGGGCCGGGGGATGAGCAGTTCTTC.

This clonotype was counted between two and nine times. This rearrangement joins TRBV9 to TRBJ2-1; D possibly matches TRBD1 or TRBD2 (5 bases each). This CDR3 contains 15 residues. Deletions cut 1 base from V and 1 base from J, with 9 bases between. CDR1 is SGDLS, CDR2 YYNGEE, per germline. For the CDR3, the DNA is TGTGCCAGCAGCGTATCTGAGGGGTCCTACAATGAGCAGTTCTTC. This sequence encodes CASSVSEGSYNEQFF.

This clonotype was seen ten or more times. CDR3 bases: TGCAGCGTTGAGGGGCTACCCCCGAGATCGGATACGCAGTATTTT. It yields the protein CSVEGLPPRSDTQYF. The chain uses TRBV29-1 and TRBJ2-3, with a weak D call TRBD1 (5 bases). The V end lost 3 bases, the J end lost 6 bases, and 19 bases lay between the germline ends. Looked up from germline, CDR1 is SQVTM and CDR2 is ANQGSEA. CDR3 size: 15 residues.

This clonotype was found a few times. V and J are TRBV6-5 and TRBJ2-1; perhaps TRBD2 as D (5 bases). Germline V gene sequence: CDR1 MNHEY, CDR2 SVGAGI. The V end was cut by 2 bases, the J end by 0 bases, with 14 bases between. The CDR3 covers 17 residues. The CDR3 bases are TGTGCCAGCAGTTACCTAGCAATGAAGGGCTCCTACAATGAGCAGTTCTTC. Protein: CASSYLAMKGSYNEQFF.

In its sample, this clonotype was seen many times. The V gene is TRBV28, the J gene TRBJ1-2, with no clear D. The CDR3 totals 13 residues. Germline loops: CDR1 MDHEN, CDR2 SYDVKM. Trimming removed 4 bases from V and 7 bases from J, with 13 bases in between. As DNA, the CDR3 is TGTGCCAGCAGTTGGTATGGGTTCAGTGGCTACACCTTC. This translates into CASSWYGFSGYTF.

This clonotype occurred many times. The gene calls are TRBV2 and TRBJ1-4, with TRBD1 identical over 10 bases. With V trimmed by 6 bases and J by 3 bases, 1 base remained unmatched. The CDR3 covers 14 residues. Looked up from germline, CDR1 is SNHLY and CDR2 is FYNNEI. CDR3 nucleotide sequence: TGTGCCAGCAGGGACAGGGGGGCTAATGAAAAACTGTTTTTT. Translating gives CASRDRGANEKLFF. Using reference TRBV2 and TRBJ1-4 for the parts outside the CDR3, the full variable domain is EPEVTQTPSHQVTQMGQEVILRCVPISNHLYFYWYRQILGQKVEFLVSFYNNEISEKSEIFDDQFSVERPDGSNFTLKIRSTKLEDSAMYFCASRDRGANEKLFFGSGTQLSVL.

Details on this clonotype: No conserved phenylalanine or tryptophan ends this CDR3, so it is likely a read error. It is unclear where the CDR3 begins or ends on the DNA, so no DNA is shown, and the CDR3 is as TCRdb lists it. This chain joins TRBV2 and TRBJ1-2. Germline loops: CDR1 SNHLY, CDR2 FYNNEI. Ends included, the CDR3 has 14 residues. The CDR3 sequence: CASLIGQLNYGHTS.

CDR3 loop: CASSLTGESETQYF. The DNA for the CDR3 is TGTGCCAGCAGCCTGACAGGGGAGTCGGAGACCCAGTACTTC. The chain joins TRBV5-4 to TRBJ2-5; 8 positions agree with TRBD1. The length of the CDR3 is 14 residues. Unmatched junction bases numbered 7, after V lost 4 bases and J lost 5 bases. Germline-derived CDR1 and CDR2 are SGHNT and YYREEE (reference sequence).

The V call is TRBV2, the J call TRBJ1-3; D might be TRBD1 (6 bases). The CDR3 has 16 amino acids. With 6 bases removed from V and 3 bases from J, the gap between germline ends came to 18 bases. From germline, CDR1 is SNHLY and CDR2 FYNNEI. The CDR3 nucleotides are TGTGCCAGCAGCTACACTGGGGGGGGCAGTGGAAACACCATATATTTT. It codes for CASSYTGGGSGNTIYF. Variable domain in full (rest from reference TRBV2 and TRBJ1-3): EPEVTQTPSHQVTQMGQEVILRCVPISNHLYFYWYRQILGQKVEFLVSFYNNEISEKSEIFDDQFSVERPDGSNFTLKIRSTKLEDSAMYFCASSYTGGGSGNTIYFGEGSWLTVV.

This clonotype was observed once. The chain uses TRBV19 and TRBJ2-4; 7 positions agree with TRBD2. Unmatched junction bases numbered 10, after V lost 3 bases and J lost 8 bases. Germline V gene data show CDR1 as LNHDA and CDR2 as SQIVND (reference sequence). The CDR3 totals 15 residues. CDR3 protein: CASSMGGRGGDIQYF. In nucleotides, the CDR3 is TGTGCCAGTAGTATGGGAGGGCGGGGAGGAGACATTCAGTACTTC.

This clonotype was detected ten times or more. The J gene is TRBJ2-1, the V gene TRBV20-1; D unresolved. Germline V gives CDR1 DFQATT, CDR2 SNEGSKA (reference sequence). The CDR3 is 15 amino acids. The ends were cut back, 6 bases at V and 5 bases at J, with 20 bases in the middle. DNA for the CDR3: TGCAGTGCGTCGTATCCAGCTTTGGTGGACAATGAGCAGTTCTTC. Translation gives CSASYPALVDNEQFF.

This clonotype showed up many times. The V call is TRBV30, the J call TRBJ1-2, with D possibly TRBD1 on 6 matching bases. Germline V gene lookup returns CDR1 GTSNPN and CDR2 SVGIG (reference sequence). V gave up 1 base and J gave up 6 bases, with 9 bases separating them. This CDR3 is built from 12 residues. This CDR3 reads CAWSAQGDGYTF. The CDR3 bases are TGTGCCTGGAGTGCACAGGGTGATGGCTACACCTTC.

The table lists this clonotype with many counts. The chain joins TRBV3-1 to TRBJ1-3; 11 bases map to TRBD1. The ends lost 5 bases at V and 4 bases at J; junction bases unmatched: 4. Germline assignment: CDR1 LGHDT and CDR2 YNNKEL (reference sequence). This CDR3 region has 15 residues. The CDR3 DNA is TGTGCCAGCAGCTCCGGGACAGGGGGAGGAAACACCATATATTTT. This translates into CASSSGTGGGNTIYF.

This clonotype was counted a few times. Written as DNA, the CDR3 is TGTGCCAGTAGGGGACAGCATAGCAATCAGCCCCAGCATTTT. The encoded protein is CASRGQHSNQPQHF. The rearrangement uses TRBV19 and TRBJ1-5, with 7 bases lining up with TRBD1. The germline gives CDR1 LNHDA, CDR2 SQIVND (reference sequence). This CDR3 spans 14 amino acids. J was trimmed by 0 bases and V by 6 bases; bases with no gene match: 2.

This sequence joins TRBV9 and TRBJ2-3; 9 nucleotides align to TRBD2. CDR1 is SGDLS, CDR2 YYNGEE, per germline. V lost 4 bases, J lost 2 bases, and 8 bases stayed unmatched. The CDR3 spans 16 residues. This chain's CDR3 is CASSTNLAGTTDTQYF. As DNA, the CDR3 is TGTGCCAGCAGCACAAATCTAGCGGGAACCACAGATACGCAGTATTTT.

This clonotype was counted only a few times. This chain links TRBV9 with TRBJ2-3; a possible D gene is TRBD2 (6 bases). Germline-derived CDR1 and CDR2 are SGDLS and YYNGEE. The CDR3 loop spans 14 amino acids. V dropped 0 bases and J dropped 6 bases, with 11 bases sitting between them. The CDR3 loop reads CASSVGRSGDTQYF. The CDR3 bases are TGTGCCAGCAGCGTAGGGCGGAGCGGGGATACGCAGTATTTT.

This clonotype was counted a few times. The chain recombines TRBV9 with TRBJ2-3, with a weak D call TRBD1 (6 bases). Germline CDR1 reads SGDLS; CDR2 reads YYNGEE. This CDR3 has 12 residues. The germline V and J ends were trimmed by 3 bases and 9 bases, with 11 bases remaining between them. DNA for the CDR3: TGTGCCAGCAGCGCAGGGGAGCGGACGCAGTATTTT. Its protein product is CASSAGERTQYF.

This clonotype was detected only a few times. The chain employs TRBV9 and TRBJ1-1, with unresolved D. CDR1 and CDR2 (germline): SGDLS, YYNGEE. CDR3 size: 14 residues. Deletions cut 4 bases from V and 4 bases from J, with 14 bases between. The CDR3 DNA reads TGTGCCAGCAGCTCCTCCCCCGAGGCCACTGAAGCTTTCTTT. Translating it yields CASSSSPEATEAFF.

Many counts were recorded for this clonotype. The chain joins TRBV6-1 to TRBJ2-1, with D perhaps TRBD1 or TRBD2 (5 bases each). Trimming shortened V by 5 bases and J by 8 bases, and 16 bases separated the two germline ends. The germline gives CDR1 MNHNS, CDR2 SASEGT. The CDR3 totals 14 residues. The CDR3 here is CASSPRDPIHEQFF. The DNA for the CDR3 is TGTGCCAGCAGTCCCCGGGACCCAATCCATGAGCAGTTCTTC.

V and J are TRBV4-1 and TRBJ2-7; D not resolved. CDR3 length equals 14 residues. CDR1 is MGHRA, CDR2 YSYEKL, per germline. V was clipped by 2 bases and J by 0 bases, with 8 bases between them. The CDR3 region is CASSQILLSYEQYF. The CDR3 DNA follows: TGCGCCAGCAGCCAAATATTACTCTCCTACGAGCAGTACTTC.

This clonotype was detected ten times or more. The rearrangement links TRBV6-2 or TRBV6-3 to TRBJ2-5; 11 nucleotides line up with TRBD1. The CDR3 totals 18 residues. Germline CDR1 MNHEY, CDR2 SVGEGT. Trimming took 5 bases from V and 2 from J; bases not matched to a gene: 13. For the CDR3, the DNA is TGTGCCAGCAGTAAAACCCCCCCCGGACAGGGGGCTCAAGAGACCCAGTACTTC. It is translated as CASSKTPPGQGAQETQYF.

This chain uses TRBV7-2 with TRBJ2-1; 9 bases line up with TRBD2. This CDR3 spans 14 amino acids. The J segment lost 7 bases and the V segment lost 10 bases, leaving 11 bases of the junction unmatched. Germline V gene lookup returns CDR1 SGHTA and CDR2 FQGNSA. The CDR3 DNA sequence: TGTGCCACCCTGATAGCGGGAGCAGTGAATGAGCAGTTCTTC. It specifies CATLIAGAVNEQFF.

This clonotype was counted ten times or more. V is TRBV24-1 and J is TRBJ2-1, with 8 bases fitting TRBD2. V gave up 3 bases and J gave up 1 base; unmatched junction bases: 4. The V gene's germline CDR1 is KGHDR and CDR2 SFDVKD. The CDR3 is 16 amino acids. For the CDR3, the DNA is TGTGCCACCAGTGATGCACTAGCGGCTTCCTACAATGAGCAGTTCTTC. The encoded protein is CATSDALAASYNEQFF.

This clonotype was found many times. This chain uses TRBV18 with TRBJ1-1, with 9 bases that match TRBD1. J gave up 0 bases and V 0 bases, and 2 bases lay outside the gene matches. Germline values: CDR1 KGHSH, CDR2 LQKENI. This CDR3 spans 16 amino acids. The CDR3 DNA follows: TGTGCCAGCTCACCACCCGGACAGGGGATGAACACTGAAGCTTTCTTT. This gives the protein CASSPPGQGMNTEAFF.